The 19 T cell receptor beta chains listed next were all sequenced from one sample in a study of CD8+CD57+ T cells in acquired aplastic anemia. Template material for TCR beta VDJ and CDR3 profiling consisted of genomic DNA. MiXCR was run by TCRdb on the reads, yielding one entry per CDR3 protein. In the table there are some 200,000 distinct CDR3 sequences, over 60% of which are singletons. The sequenced sample was sorted CD4+, CD8+, or CD8+CD57+ T cells (not recorded which) from PBMCs. These TCRs come from a human donor in good health.

This chain connects TRBV7-8 to TRBJ1-1; 8 nucleotides match TRBD1. Germline loops: CDR1 SGHVS, CDR2 FQNEAQ. J was trimmed by 7 bases and V by 1 base; bases with no gene match: 2. This CDR3 spans 13 amino acids. CDR3 amino acids: CASSLGTGREAFF. In DNA, the CDR3 is TGTGCCAGCAGCTTAGGGACAGGGCGTGAAGCTTTCTTT.

This clonotype was seen just once. Sequence at one end of the junction differs from germline and may be a read error. The rearrangement joins TRBV24-1 to TRBJ2-5; D is perhaps TRBD1 or TRBD2 (7 bases each). Germline CDR1 reads KGHDR; CDR2 reads SFDVKD. This CDR3 has 14 amino acids. As DNA, the CDR3 is TGTGCCACCTCCGGGGGGACAGAGGAAGAGACCGAGTACTTC. It translates to CATSGGTEEETEYF.

The chain has TRBV12-3 or TRBV12-4 and TRBJ2-6, with D perhaps matching TRBD1 or TRBD2 (5 bases each). There are 16 residues in the CDR3. Trimming stripped 5 bases from V and 8 bases from J, with 19 bases between. Written as DNA, the CDR3 is TGTGCCAGCAGTGAAGGAGTAGGCAGGGAGACCAACGTCCTGACTTTC. Its protein is CASSEGVGRETNVLTF.

The chain links TRBV2 to TRBJ1-1; D unclear. The V end lost 8 bases, the J end lost 4 bases, and 5 bases lay between the germline ends. The CDR3 has 10 residues. The germline gives CDR1 SNHLY, CDR2 FYNNEI. The CDR3 sequence is CASSTTEAFF. The DNA for the CDR3 is TGTGCCAGCTCTACCACTGAAGCTTTCTTT.

The V call is TRBV27, the J call TRBJ1-2; D not certain. Germline assignment: CDR1 MNHEY and CDR2 SMNVEV (reference sequence). V was shortened by 10 bases and J by 3 bases, with 21 bases between the two germline ends. CDR3 length equals 15 residues. The CDR3 DNA is TGTGCCACCAAAGACTGGGCAGGCGATTACTATGGCTACACCTTC. Protein product: CATKDWAGDYYGYTF.

This chain's CDR3 is CASSEFSGTGKTNEKLFF. The CDR3 region has the DNA TGCGCCAGCAGTGAGTTTTCCGGGACAGGGAAGACTAATGAAAAACTGTTTTTT. This chain uses TRBV10-1 with TRBJ1-4; 9 nucleotides align to TRBD1. The CDR3 length is 18 residues. Germline CDR1 WNHNN, CDR2 SYGVQD (reference sequence). V lost 1 base, J lost 2 bases, and 8 bases stayed unmatched.

The rearrangement links TRBV7-9 to TRBJ2-7, with 7 bases identical to TRBD1. CDR1 is SEHNR and CDR2 is FQNEAQ in the germline V gene (reference sequence). The CDR3 length is 15 residues. J lost 4 bases, V lost 5 bases, and 11 bases had no gene match. CDR3 DNA: TGTGCCAGCAGCACTCGACAGGGTATGCCTTACGAGCAGTACTTC. As protein: CASSTRQGMPYEQYF.

Many counts were recorded for this clonotype. This sequence joins TRBV9 and TRBJ2-1; D is perhaps TRBD2 (6 bases). The length of the CDR3 is 16 residues. Germline V lookup: CDR1 SGDLS, CDR2 YYNGEE. The ends were cut back, 0 bases at V and 0 bases at J, with 10 bases in the middle. In DNA, the CDR3 is TGTGCCAGCAGCGTAGACGGGAGCTCCTCCTACAATGAGCAGTTCTTC. It is translated as CASSVDGSSSYNEQFF.

The rearrangement uses TRBV19 and TRBJ2-3; TRBD1 is a possible D gene (5 bases). V lost 3 bases and J 2 bases, leaving 12 bases between the germline ends. Germline-derived CDR1 and CDR2 are LNHDA and SQIVND (reference sequence). CDR3 length equals 15 residues. In nucleotides, the CDR3 is TGTGCCAGTAGTATGTACCCCAGGGACACAGATACGCAGTATTTT. Residues: CASSMYPRDTDTQYF.

The CDR3 DNA reads as TGCAGCACCGAAATACAGGGAGGCTCCTACAATGAGCAGTTCTTC. Residues: CSTEIQGGSYNEQFF. The chain has TRBV29-1 and TRBJ2-1; D is tentatively TRBD1 or TRBD2 (6 bases each). The CDR3 totals 15 residues. The V end was cut by 8 bases, the J end by 0 bases, with 17 bases between. The germline CDR1 and CDR2 sequences are SQVTM and ANQGSEA.

A note on this clonotype: The conserved phenylalanine or tryptophan normally closing the CDR3 is absent here, so this likely arose from a read error. This chain uses TRBV12-3 or TRBV12-4 with TRBJ2-5; 8 nucleotides match TRBD2. This CDR3 has 14 residues. V lost 4 bases, J lost 5 bases, and 6 bases stayed unmatched. CDR3 sequence reads: CASSYSGGGETQYS. DNA of the CDR3: TGTGCCAGCAGTTACTCAGGCGGGGGGGAGACCCAGTACTCC.

This chain links TRBV7-9 with TRBJ1-6; the match to TRBD1 covers 7 bases. CDR1 is SEHNR and CDR2 is FQNEAQ in the germline V gene (reference sequence). V lost 1 base, J lost 10 bases, and 7 bases stayed unmatched. The CDR3 spans 15 residues. CDR3 sequence reads: CASSLGKGAWSPLHF. The CDR3 DNA reads as TGTGCCAGCAGCTTAGGGAAGGGGGCATGGTCACCCCTCCACTTT.

The CDR3 DNA reads as TGCAGTGCTCGACTTTCAGATAATGAAAAACTGTTTTTT. Translated, it gives CSARLSDNEKLFF. The V gene is TRBV20-1, the J gene TRBJ1-4; D gene uncertain. Germline V gives CDR1 DFQATT, CDR2 SNEGSKA (reference sequence). The CDR3 covers 13 residues. Between the trimmed V and J ends, which lost 5 bases and 4 bases, there was a span of 11 bases.

This clonotype was seen just once. The chain carries TRBV6-1 and TRBJ2-7; perhaps TRBD2 as D (5 bases). Germline V gene sequence: CDR1 MNHNS, CDR2 SASEGT. V lost 0 bases and J lost 13, with 13 bases in between. This CDR3 contains 12 residues. As DNA, the CDR3 is TGTGCCAGCAGTGAAGCGGTGAGGGATGCATACTTC. This encodes CASSEAVRDAYF.

The rearrangement links TRBV7-2 to TRBJ2-7; D possibly uses TRBD1 or TRBD2 (5 bases each). Germline V lookup: CDR1 SGHTA, CDR2 FQGNSA. V lost 6 bases to trimming and J lost 0 bases, with 15 bases between them. This CDR3 comprises 15 residues. The CDR3: CASRDRDGVSYEQYF. The CDR3 DNA sequence: TGTGCCAGCAGGGACCGGGACGGAGTCTCCTACGAGCAGTACTTC.

Note on this clonotype: At one boundary the junction diverges from the germline segment, which might be a read error. This rearrangement joins TRBV11-3 to TRBJ1-1; D possibly corresponds to TRBD1 (6 bases). The germline CDR1 and CDR2 sequences are SGHNT and YENEEA. The CDR3 is 14 amino acids. CDR3 amino acids: CASSLRGADNEALF. CDR3 DNA sequence: TGTGCCAGCAGCTTAAGGGGGGCGGACAATGAAGCTCTCTTT.

This sequence joins TRBV2 and TRBJ2-7, with a tentative D call TRBD1 (5 bases). Trimming left V 6 bases short and J 4 bases short, with 13 bases between. CDR3 size: 13 residues. From germline, CDR1 is SNHLY and CDR2 FYNNEI. This CDR3 reads CASRQVFRYEQYF. CDR3 coding DNA: TGTGCCAGCAGACAGGTGTTTCGATACGAGCAGTACTTC.

This chain uses TRBV7-2 with TRBJ1-3, with unresolved D. The CDR3 has 14 residues. Germline values: CDR1 SGHTA, CDR2 FQGNSA. V lost 5 bases and J lost 4, with 12 bases in between. CDR3 in DNA: TGTGCCAGCAGCCCCGTCCAGAGCGGAAACACCATATATTTT. Residues: CASSPVQSGNTIYF.

This clonotype turned up a few times. The V and J genes are TRBV10-2 and TRBJ1-5, with TRBD1 matching over 10 bases. CDR1 is WSHSY and CDR2 is SAAADI in the germline V gene. J was trimmed by 6 bases and V by 2 bases; bases with no gene match: 4. This CDR3 has 15 residues. As DNA, the CDR3 is TGCGCCAGCAGTGAGCCTTGGACAGGGGGTCAGCCCCAGCATTTT. It translates to CASSEPWTGGQPQHF.